This T cell receptor beta chain was sequenced in a study of blood T cell repertoires in COVID-19. Whole-study context: T cells, B-cell-depleted T cells, or PBMCs supplied cDNA or gDNA.

The method was immunoSEQ multiplex PCR; TCRdb's version includes in-frame clones alone and lacks a portion of them. This table holds approximately 240,000 clones, around 90% found once. All enrollees were about 18 to 89 years old and from 24 US areas. Clinical histories supplied by participants themselves formed the basis of cohort assignment. Recovered status in Cohort 3 required two negative PCRs, clearance, or symptom resolution. The CDR3 has 15 amino acids. Trimming left V 5 bases short and J 5 bases short, with 15 bases between. Germline values: CDR1 MDHEN, CDR2 SYDVKM. This sequence was found in a woman aged 18-29 years who had recovered from COVID-19. The rearrangement links TRBV28 to TRBJ1-4; tentative D call: TRBD1 (5 bases). The sample taken for sequencing was PBMCs or T cells enriched from blood (not recorded which). The chain's CDR3 is CASSPNTGHNEKLFF. In nucleotides, the CDR3 is TGTGCCAGCAGTCCCAATACAGGACACAATGAAAAACTGTTTTTT.